This T cell receptor (beta chain) is from a study of TIL therapy for anti-PD-1-resistant metastatic lung cancer (dated by TCRdb to about 2021). General notes on the study: Among the enrolled patients, the median age was about 50 years (range roughly 35-75), and the median tumor PD-L1 proportion score was more than 4.5%. Most of the cohort had lung adenocarcinoma, including four EGFR-mutant tumors and two ALK-rearranged tumors, and half of the patients were either current or former smokers. A median non-synonymous tumor mutation burden of approximately 1.5 mutations per megabase was determined across the cohort by whole-exome sequencing. T cell receptor beta sequencing of tumor and peripheral blood served to follow clonotypes across the tumor, the expanded TIL product, and serial blood samples. Findings and caveats that apply to the study as a whole: Higher clonality and lower diversity were observed in expanded TIL cultures than in baseline intratumoral T cells (median clonality around 6% vs 30%, p < 0.0001). The cohort was highly selected, including more treatment-naive, never-smoker and oncogene-addicted patients than is typical, which limits generalizability. Clonal turnover during TIL culture was high, and many clones enriched in the product were not detected in the baseline tumor, suggesting clonal contraction instead of faithful expansion. The study protocol defined all tumor marker inferences as exploratory.

TCR beta CDR3 regions were amplified from genomic DNA with the immunoSEQ v3 hsTCRB kit using bias-controlled multiplex PCR. TCR libraries were sequenced on an Illumina NextSeq 500 to roughly 2 million read pairs for survey level or roughly 4.5-6 million for deep level. In the source study's methods: The immunoSEQ Analyzer software assigned V, D and J genes, filtered out non-productive sequences, and reported clonality. Repertoires of infused TIL and blood were compared using productive Simpson clonality and the Morisita overlap index of productive TRB rearrangements. TCRdb retrieved this table from immuneACCESS and kept in-frame rearrangements only. Not all clones are present; in checked studies, unresolved V genes account for under half, and no reason is known for the remainder. The V and J calls and clone size are taken from that table; D and trimming were inferred from the DNA. For this sample the table gives tens of thousands of clones, of which 60% to 80% were detected only once. The ten largest clones take up 15% to 20% of the sample.

About this clone itself: The specificity of this receptor is unknown. There are no base qualities to consult, and no much larger clone falls within one base.

V and J are truncated by 0 bases and 1 base respectively, leaving an intervening sequence of 1 base. The CDR3, cysteine through phenylalanine, is 12 amino acids long. The read is trimmed to its CDR3 DNA, 36 bases read in frame from base 1. Taken from the germline V gene, the CDR1 and CDR2 loops are SGDLS and YYNGEE. The intended sense of this specimen's time point label: pre-treatment sample, taken before nivolumab and TIL therapy. Baseline tumor samples were excised metastases, mostly pleural nodules or supraclavicular lymph nodes, from the same resection used to grow TIL. Tumors were harvested before any PD-1/PD-L1 blockade; patients then received nivolumab, and those progressing received lymphodepletion, expanded TIL infusion and IL-2. Adults with stage 4 NSCLC were enrolled in a dual-center phase I trial from October 2017 to January 2020. The samples were obtained from a phase I trial that was single-arm and open-label and tested tumor-infiltrating lymphocyte therapy combined with nivolumab in advanced non-small cell lung cancer. Portions of each resected tumor were snap-frozen in liquid nitrogen and were stored at -80 degrees C. Using laser-capture macrodissection, tumor regions of interest were selected on H&E sections, then pulverized into roughly 15 mg aliquots and extracted using Qiagen Allprep kits.

The receptor was derived from a woman aged 25 to 80 with non-small cell lung cancer. The sequencing used tumor tissue, collected at baseline. The sequence links TRBV9 to TRBJ2-5; the D gene remains uncertain. CDR3 loop: CASSVVQETQYF. The DNA reads as follows: TGTGCCAGCAGCGTAGTCCAAGAGACCCAGTACTTC.